This T cell receptor beta chain emerged from a study of blood T cells in healthy people across ages. Primed by a sample-barcoded 5' primer and a J-beta primer mix, a second PCR proceeded for roughly 7 to 12 cycles. TCRdb fed the 5' RACE reads into MiXCR, producing one record per CDR3 protein. Among hundreds of thousands of distinct CDR3 sequences listed, more than 45% were seen once. The table lists this clonotype with a few counts. Antigen: not known. The CDR3 extends over 14 amino acids. Trimming left V 6 bases short and J 0 bases short, with 13 bases between. CDR1 is SQVTM and CDR2 is ANQGSEA in the germline V gene. Study-wide points: Higher diversity and more naive CD4+ cells were features of long-lived donors, compared to aged donors. Observed TCR beta diversity per million T cells went down as age went up. This fall followed a roughly linear course with age.

Donation came from healthy Caucasian individuals in Russia who were aged about 6 to 100. Samples each yielded at least 6 micrograms of total RNA. The source material was blood. This chain connects TRBV29-1 to TRBJ2-3; D might be TRBD1 (6 bases). The sequence was obtained from a man aged 55 to 70 in good health. In nucleotides, the CDR3 is TGCAGCGTCCAACAGGGTACTAGCACAGATACGCAGTATTTT. It specifies CSVQQGTSTDTQYF.